The entry that follows covers one T cell receptor beta chain sequence. Antigen specificity is unknown. The data were produced by immunoSEQ multiplex PCR, yet TCRdb's version contains in-frame clones alone and is incomplete. Among 300,000 to 350,000 clones listed, about 77% were seen once. This sample stems from a study of cytotoxic CD8 clonotypes in ibrutinib-treated CLL. Study at large: Response samples came after a median 12 months of treatment, range 6 to 36. Study-wide results and limits: Against age-matched healthy donors, baseline clonality ran higher and tracked circulating CD8+ T-cell counts. Stable or contracted on treatment, public clonotypes were also uncommon.

Here the sequenced sample was PBMCs, taken before ibrutinib treatment. The receptor was derived from a human donor with chronic lymphocytic leukemia.

CDR3 loop: CASGSRKSTDTQYF. The CDR3 coding sequence is TGTGCCAGCGGCTCTCGTAAAAGCACAGATACGCAGTATTTT. The V and J genes are TRBV5-4 and TRBJ2-3; D call uncertain. The CDR3 sequence is 14 residues long. From germline, CDR1 is SGHNT and CDR2 YYREEE (reference sequence). The V end lost 7 bases, the J end lost 0 bases, and 12 bases lay between the germline ends.